This TCR beta chain is from a study of CD8+ T cells in alopecia areata. Sequencing used cDNA as its template, made by extracting RNA and reverse transcribing it. The data were produced by immunoSEQ multiplex PCR, yet TCRdb's version contains in-frame clones alone and is incomplete. The table shows approximately 180,000 clones, with about 63% occurring only once. The V and J ends lost 1 base and 4 bases respectively, with 17 bases between them. The CDR3 totals 17 residues. Germline V lookup: CDR1 SGHVS, CDR2 FQNEAQ. V and J are TRBV7-8 and TRBJ1-5, with D uncertain. This sample comprised CD4+ T cells sorted from blood, obtained at week 0. The source is a human donor with alopecia areata. This chain's CDR3 is CASSLEWMAGNNQPQHF. DNA of the CDR3: TGTGCCAGCAGCTTAGAGTGGATGGCAGGAAATAATCAGCCCCAGCATTTT.